This T cell receptor beta chain was profiled in a study of CD8 T cells in Susac syndrome. In germline, CDR1 is DFQATT, CDR2 SNEGSKA (reference sequence). The CDR3 is 12 amino acids. V was trimmed by 0 bases and J by 6 bases, leaving 9 bases between them. RNA was extracted with the RNeasy kit, and a quantity of roughly 0.45 to 1 ug was reverse transcribed using random hexamers. TCRdb called the immunoSEQ multiplex PCR reads again in MiXCR, with one record for every CDR3 protein. The sample has about 300,000 distinct CDR3 sequences, approximately 91% seen once. The sequencing sample was made of CD8+ T cells from PBMCs. J is TRBJ2-7 and V is TRBV20-1; D perhaps matches TRBD2 (6 bases). The receptor was isolated from a human donor with multiple sclerosis. The CDR3 loop is CSAREERVEQYF. In nucleotides, the CDR3 is TGCAGTGCTAGAGAGGAGCGGGTCGAGCAGTACTTC.